The clone carrying this TCR beta chain came up many times. Amplified TCR beta CDR3 regions derived from RNA transcripts. The HTBI primer set was used in a first-round RT-PCR of the TCR CDR3. TCRdb re-derived calls from the multiplex PCR reads in MiXCR, one entry per CDR3 protein. This sample has 650,000 to 700,000 distinct CDR3 sequences, with 15% to 20% found just once. Germline trimming cut 4 bases from V and 2 bases from J; bases unmatched to any gene: 6. This CDR3 contains 15 residues. The germline gives CDR1 SGHRS, CDR2 YFSETQ. This record comes from a study of T cells in Graves' hyperthyroidism and ophthalmopathy. Study context: Peripheral blood collection took place at initial diagnosis, before any treatment.

The source material was blood. The sequence came from a man in his fifties or sixties with Graves' hyperthyroidism. The chain joins TRBV5-1 to TRBJ2-7, with TRBD1 matching 10 bases. The chain's CDR3 is CASSIGQGGTYEQYF. In DNA, the CDR3 is TGCGCCAGCAGCATCGGACAGGGGGGGACCTACGAGCAGTACTTC.